What follows are 8 T cell receptor beta chains derived from one specimen sequenced in a study of T-cell memory formation after mild COVID-19. TCRdb re-analysed the 5' RACE reads in MiXCR, keeping a single row per CDR3 protein. Here the sample spans 390,000 or so distinct CDR3 sequences, approximately 15% being singletons. Material: PBMCs or a T cell subset sorted from them (not recorded which). Every receptor here comes from a man younger than 30 who had mild COVID-19 (a few samples of this study predate the infection). Cell type and time point are not known.

The J gene is TRBJ1-4, the V gene TRBV5-1; 9 nucleotides agree with TRBD1. The CDR3 has 17 residues. Germline CDR1 SGHRS, CDR2 YFSETQ. V lost 4 bases, J lost 7 bases, and 14 bases stayed unmatched. Here the CDR3 DNA reads TGCGCCAGCAGCCTACCGGGACAGGGAATGTCTGGTGAAAAACTGTTTTTT. This translates into CASSLPGQGMSGEKLFF.

This clonotype has more than one count but fewer than ten. This sequence joins TRBV18 and TRBJ1-4; D unresolved. CDR3 length equals 14 residues. Trimming shortened V by 3 bases and J by 5 bases, and 10 bases separated the two germline ends. CDR1 is KGHSH, CDR2 LQKENI, per germline. The CDR3 loop reads CASSPQPENEKLFF. The DNA for the CDR3 is TGTGCCAGCTCACCGCAGCCAGAAAATGAAAAACTGTTTTTT. Complete variable domain (other parts from reference TRBV18 and TRBJ1-4): NAGVMQNPRHLVRRRGQEARLRCSPMKGHSHVYWYRQLPEEGLKFMVYLQKENIIDESGMPKERFSAEFPKEGPSILRIQQVVRGDSAAYFCASSPQPENEKLFFGSGTQLSVL.

The rearrangement links TRBV6-1 to TRBJ2-3; D is tentatively TRBD1 or TRBD2 (5 bases each). Trimming removed 6 bases from V and 3 bases from J, with 10 bases in between. The CDR3 runs 13 residues. Germline CDR1 is MNHNS and CDR2 is SASEGT. In nucleotides, the CDR3 is TGTGCCAGCAGATGGGGGTCGACAGATACGCAGTATTTT. Translated, it gives CASRWGSTDTQYF.

This clonotype was seen a few times. CDR3 region: CASRNLPGGGTDTQYF. The CDR3 DNA is TGTGCCAGCAGAAACCTACCCGGAGGTGGCACAGATACGCAGTATTTT. V gene TRBV11-1 combines with J gene TRBJ2-3; TRBD2 is a possible D gene (5 bases). Trimming removed 6 bases from V and 1 base from J, with 17 bases in between. The germline gives CDR1 SGHAT, CDR2 FQDESV (reference sequence). This CDR3 is 16 amino acids long.

The rearrangement joins TRBV5-4 to TRBJ2-5; a possible D gene is TRBD2 (5 bases). The CDR3 spans 13 residues. Germline V gene lookup returns CDR1 SGHNT and CDR2 YYREEE (reference sequence). Trimming stripped 0 bases from V and 5 bases from J, with 8 bases between. The CDR3 coding sequence is TGTGCCAGCAGCTTGGGGACTTGGGAGACCCAGTACTTC. It translates to CASSLGTWETQYF.

J is TRBJ2-2 and V is TRBV10-3; the D is unclear. The CDR3 extends over 12 amino acids. Trimming took 6 bases from V and 2 from J, leaving 4 bases between them. The germline gives CDR1 ENHRY, CDR2 SYGVKD. CDR3: CAIRDNTGELFF. The DNA of the CDR3 is TGTGCCATCAGGGATAACACCGGGGAGCTGTTTTTT.

This clonotype was recorded a few times. The gene calls are TRBV5-8 and TRBJ1-2; TRBD1 matches at 10 bases. V gave up 4 bases and J gave up 4 bases; unmatched junction bases: 10. Per germline, CDR1 SGHTS and CDR2 YDEGEE. The CDR3 runs 16 residues. The CDR3, as DNA: TGTGCCAGCAGCCAAACCGGGACAGGGGCTCTCTATGGCTACACCTTC. Translation gives CASSQTGTGALYGYTF.

This clonotype was recorded many times. The CDR3 is CASTVLGNEQFF. As DNA, the CDR3 is TGTGCCAGCACGGTACTAGGCAATGAGCAGTTCTTC. The V call is TRBV2, the J call TRBJ2-1, with D tentatively TRBD2 (5 bases). The CDR3 is 12 residues long. Germline lookup yields CDR1 SNHLY and CDR2 FYNNEI. Trimming cost V 7 bases and J 6 bases, with 10 bases left between them.